The 28 T cell receptor beta chains below come from one sample, sequenced in a study of cytomegalovirus exposure and HLA in healthy donors. 13 Jbeta primers and 60 Vbeta primers were used for the PCR. The protocol was immunoSEQ multiplex PCR, while the TCRdb copy is restricted to in-frame clones and leaves out a portion. The sample holds more than 140,000 clones, almost 85% seen once. Sequencing was done on a sample of PBMCs. Receptors originate from a middle-aged woman in good health and CMV-seronegative.

The rearrangement uses TRBV11-1 and TRBJ1-1, with TRBD1 matching over 10 bases. CDR1 is SGHAT, CDR2 FQDESV, per germline (reference sequence). The CDR3 totals 14 residues. V shed 7 bases and J 4 bases; nucleotides not matched to a gene: 6. CDR3 sequence (DNA): TGTGCCAGCATCCCTTGGACAGGGGGCACTGAAGCTTTCTTT. This gives the protein CASIPWTGGTEAFF.

V usage is TRBV7-9 and J usage is TRBJ2-1; D is ambiguous. V was cut by 1 base and J by 4 bases, with 17 bases left in between. CDR1 and CDR2 from the germline V gene are SEHNR and FQNEAQ (reference sequence). This CDR3 is built from 17 residues. This CDR3 reads CASSLDGSHNKYNEQFF. The CDR3 DNA sequence: TGTGCCAGCAGCTTAGATGGTTCACACAATAAATACAATGAGCAGTTCTTC.

This clone was counted only a few times. J is TRBJ1-1 and V is TRBV18; tentative D call: TRBD1 (5 bases). V was pared by 3 bases and J by 0 bases, with 11 bases between. The CDR3 loop spans 15 amino acids. Per germline, CDR1 KGHSH and CDR2 LQKENI. CDR3 in amino acids: CASSPTARLNTEAFF. The CDR3 coding sequence is TGTGCCAGCTCACCGACAGCGCGCCTGAACACTGAAGCTTTCTTT.

Worth noting for this clone: Its ends do not fully match the called genes, so a read error is possible. The rearrangement links TRBV7-6 to TRBJ2-2; TRBD2 agrees at 10 bases. CDR1 SGHVS and CDR2 FNYEAQ come from the germline V gene. This CDR3 is built from 16 residues. CDR3 protein: CPGRGPSGRDTGELFF. CDR3 DNA sequence: TGCCCAGGGCGGGGTCCTAGCGGGAGAGACACCGGGGAGCTGTTTTTT.

The chain uses TRBV10-3 and TRBJ2-7, with D perhaps matching TRBD2 (5 bases). CDR1 is ENHRY, CDR2 SYGVKD, per germline. V was cut by 0 bases and J by 6 bases, with 15 bases left in between. The CDR3 is made up of 15 amino acids. CDR3 sequence: CAISESSGGPTEQYF. In nucleotides, the CDR3 is TGTGCCATCAGTGAGTCAAGCGGAGGCCCTACCGAGCAGTACTTC.

The CDR3 nucleotides are TGTGCCAGCAGTGGGGCTAACACCTACGAGCAGTACTTC. Its protein product is CASSGANTYEQYF. The chain uses TRBV6-1 and TRBJ2-7; D is undetermined. The CDR3 sequence is 13 residues long. The germline V and J ends were trimmed by 4 bases and 2 bases, with 9 bases remaining between them. CDR1 MNHNS and CDR2 SASEGT come from the germline V gene.

The chain recombines TRBV19 with TRBJ2-3, with 12 bases fitting TRBD2. Germline loops: CDR1 LNHDA, CDR2 SQIVND (reference sequence). This CDR3 has 15 residues. V shed 6 bases and J 4 bases; nucleotides not matched to a gene: 5. The CDR3 here is CASSRLAGVPDTQYF. The CDR3 bases are TGTGCCAGTAGCAGACTAGCGGGGGTCCCAGATACGCAGTATTTT.

The chain uses TRBV18 and TRBJ2-7; no clear D gene. The V gene's germline CDR1 is KGHSH and CDR2 LQKENI. The V and J ends lost 1 base and 0 bases respectively, with 10 bases between them. This CDR3 is built from 15 residues. This CDR3 reads CASSPQAIDSYEQYF. CDR3 DNA: TGTGCCAGCTCACCACAAGCCATCGACTCCTACGAGCAGTACTTC.

The chain carries TRBV5-1 and TRBJ1-3; 7 nucleotides align to TRBD1. Germline trimming cut 2 bases from V and 0 bases from J; bases unmatched to any gene: 8. The CDR3 loop spans 17 amino acids. The V gene's germline CDR1 is SGHRS and CDR2 YFSETQ. Written as DNA, the CDR3 is TGCGCCAGCAGCTTAGTCCAGGGGGTTAGCTCTGGAAACACCATATATTTT. It encodes CASSLVQGVSSGNTIYF.

The chain recombines TRBV5-1 with TRBJ2-3; 8 bases align to TRBD1. The ends lost 4 bases at V and 1 base at J; junction bases unmatched: 5. CDR1 and CDR2 (germline): SGHRS, YFSETQ. The CDR3 covers 15 residues. CDR3 coding DNA: TGCGCCAGCAGCCAACAGGGGGATGGCACAGATACGCAGTATTTT. It translates to CASSQQGDGTDTQYF.

V is TRBV9 and J is TRBJ2-7, with a weak D call TRBD2 (5 bases). CDR1 is SGDLS and CDR2 is YYNGEE in the germline V gene. V lost 0 bases and J 2 bases, leaving 12 bases between the germline ends. The CDR3 is made up of 15 amino acids. CDR3 residues: CASSVGAGFAYEQYF. The CDR3 coding sequence is TGTGCCAGCAGCGTAGGTGCGGGCTTCGCCTACGAGCAGTACTTC.

The chain employs TRBV7-9 and TRBJ1-1; 8 nucleotides agree with TRBD1. Trimming took 4 bases from V and 1 from J; bases not matched to a gene: 5. Per germline, CDR1 SEHNR and CDR2 FQNEAQ (reference sequence). The CDR3 covers 15 residues. The CDR3 here is CASSSGQGGNTEAFF. The CDR3 DNA follows: TGTGCCAGCAGCTCCGGACAGGGCGGGAACACTGAAGCTTTCTTT. The whole variable domain, remainder taken from reference TRBV7-9 and TRBJ1-1, is DTGVSQNPRHKITKRGQNVTFRCDPISEHNRLYWYRQTLGQGPEFLTYFQNEAQLEKSRLLSDRFSAERPKGSFSTLEIQRTEQGDSAMYLCASSSGQGGNTEAFFGQGTRLTVV.

This clone was seen a single time. The rearrangement links TRBV4-3 to TRBJ1-2, with TRBD1 matching over 7 bases. CDR1 LGHNA and CDR2 YSLEER come from the germline V gene. The CDR3 loop spans 15 amino acids. V lost 3 bases to trimming and J lost 7 bases; unmatched junction nucleotides: 11. The CDR3 here is CASSQGQPQGAGYTF. The CDR3 coding sequence is TGCGCCAGCAGCCAGGGACAGCCCCAGGGAGCTGGCTACACCTTC.

The chain uses TRBV30 and TRBJ2-1; 10 bases agree with TRBD2. The germline V gene has CDR1 GTSNPN and CDR2 SVGIG (reference sequence). The CDR3 sequence is 18 residues long. Trimming at V came to 2 bases and at J to 10 bases, leaving 20 bases not matched to a gene. DNA for the CDR3: TGTGCCTGGAGTTGCACTACTAGCGGGAACACAGAACAGGAGGAGCAGTTCTTC. Translation gives CAWSCTTSGNTEQEEQFF.

This clone was found once. The V and J genes are TRBV5-6 and TRBJ1-2; 10 positions agree with TRBD1. Germline values: CDR1 SGHDT, CDR2 YYEEEE. V shed 2 bases, J shed 6 bases, and the junction held 4 bases outside the gene matches. The CDR3 sequence is 14 residues long. The CDR3 spells CASSLPGQGHGYTF. The CDR3 DNA reads as TGTGCCAGCAGCTTACCGGGACAGGGGCATGGCTACACCTTC.

This clone is a singleton in its sample. The V and J genes are TRBV28 and TRBJ2-7; 7 nucleotides line up with TRBD1. The germline gives CDR1 MDHEN, CDR2 SYDVKM. The CDR3 runs to 17 residues. J was trimmed by 4 bases and V by 4 bases; bases with no gene match: 16. The CDR3 reads CASSSHPRDREFYEQYF. The CDR3 DNA reads TGTGCCAGCAGTTCCCACCCCCGGGACAGAGAATTTTACGAGCAGTACTTC.

The V call is TRBV10-3, the J call TRBJ2-3, with a possible D match to TRBD2 (5 bases). Trimming shortened V by 4 bases and J by 0 bases, and 5 bases separated the two germline ends. CDR1 ENHRY and CDR2 SYGVKD come from the germline V gene. CDR3 length: 13 residues. The CDR3 DNA sequence: TGTGCCATCAGTGGGACTAGCACAGATACGCAGTATTTT. It translates to CAISGTSTDTQYF.

The chain uses TRBV4-2 and TRBJ2-3; perhaps TRBD2 as D (6 bases). This CDR3 spans 16 amino acids. CDR1 LGHNA and CDR2 YNFKEQ come from the germline V gene. Trimming cost V 4 bases and J 2 bases, with 16 bases left between them. The CDR3, as DNA: TGTGCCAGCAGCCGAGATTTTAGCGGTTCCACAGATACGCAGTATTTT. As protein: CASSRDFSGSTDTQYF.

V and J are TRBV4-1 and TRBJ2-7, with 8 nucleotides matching TRBD2. This CDR3 has 15 residues. Trimming at V came to 3 bases and at J to 0 bases, leaving 4 bases not matched to a gene. Germline V gene data show CDR1 as MGHRA and CDR2 as YSYEKL. CDR3 DNA sequence: TGCGCCAGCAGCCAGTGGGGGACTAGCTCCTACGAGCAGTACTTC. Encoded protein: CASSQWGTSSYEQYF.

The chain recombines TRBV7-3 with TRBJ2-1; 10 nucleotides match TRBD2. The CDR3 totals 21 residues. J gave up 0 bases and V 5 bases, and 19 bases lay outside the gene matches. Germline CDR1 and CDR2: SGHTA and FQGTGA. CDR3 sequence reads: CASSGSPPGLAGVPSYNEQFF. The CDR3 bases are TGTGCCAGCAGCGGATCACCACCGGGGCTAGCGGGAGTCCCCTCCTACAATGAGCAGTTCTTC.

The chain links TRBV19 to TRBJ2-2; a possible D gene is TRBD1 (5 bases). Germline V CDR1 and CDR2: LNHDA, SQIVND (reference sequence). This CDR3 spans 16 amino acids. The CDR3 nucleotides are TGTGCTAGCAGTGATAGGGGATCATCGTACACCGGGGAGCTGTTTTTT. It encodes CASSDRGSSYTGELFF.

This clone was seen a single time. CDR3 in DNA: TGCGCCAGCAGCCAAGTAACGATTCAGGGTGAAGCTTTCTTT. As protein: CASSQVTIQGEAFF. The chain recombines TRBV4-1 with TRBJ1-1; weak D call: TRBD1 (5 bases). The CDR3 runs 14 residues. With 1 base removed from V and 7 bases from J, the gap between germline ends came to 13 bases. CDR1 and CDR2 (germline): MGHRA, YSYEKL.

The V call is TRBV4-2, the J call TRBJ1-2, with D perhaps TRBD1 (5 bases). V shed 2 bases and J shed 4 bases, with 20 bases lying between them. Germline loops: CDR1 LGHNA, CDR2 YNFKEQ. The CDR3 loop spans 17 amino acids. CDR3 in amino acids: CASSQPEAGPHGYGYTF. The CDR3 nucleotides are TGTGCCAGCAGCCAACCCGAGGCAGGGCCACATGGCTATGGCTACACCTTC.

The chain joins TRBV27 to TRBJ1-1, with D tentatively TRBD1 (5 bases). This CDR3 region has 12 residues. Germline V CDR1 and CDR2: MNHEY, SMNVEV (reference sequence). Trimming removed 5 bases at V and 7 bases at J, with 11 bases between. DNA for the CDR3: TGTGCCAGCAGTCGATCCGGGGGTGAAGCTTTCTTT. It is translated as CASSRSGGEAFF.

This chain links TRBV2 with TRBJ2-1; D might be TRBD2 (6 bases). The CDR3 runs 16 residues. Germline V gene sequence: CDR1 SNHLY, CDR2 FYNNEI. Trimming shortened V by 7 bases and J by 10 bases, and 26 bases separated the two germline ends. The CDR3 sequence: CASIPPHSGGAVEQFF. CDR3 in DNA: TGTGCCAGCATTCCCCCACATAGCGGAGGGGCGGTGGAGCAGTTCTTC.

The genes are TRBV6-1 and TRBJ1-2, with 8 bases fitting TRBD1. Germline V gives CDR1 MNHNS, CDR2 SASEGT. The CDR3 has 13 amino acids. The trim removed 5 bases at V and 6 bases at J, leaving 5 bases unmatched. The CDR3 DNA reads as TGTGCCAGCAGTCTACAGGGGGTAGATGGCTACACCTTC. This gives the protein CASSLQGVDGYTF.

The V and J genes are TRBV5-1 and TRBJ1-2; D is perhaps TRBD1 (5 bases). V lost 0 bases to trimming and J lost 3 bases, with 9 bases between them. The germline gives CDR1 SGHRS, CDR2 YFSETQ. The CDR3 covers 14 residues. For the CDR3, the DNA is TGCGCCAGCAGCTTGGTAGGCAGGGACTATGGCTACACCTTC. The encoded protein is CASSLVGRDYGYTF. Filled out from reference TRBV5-1 and TRBJ1-2, the complete variable domain reads KAGVTQTPRYLIKTRGQQVTLSCSPISGHRSVSWYQQTPGQGLQFLFEYFSETQRNKGNFPGRFSGRQFSNSRSEMNVSTLELGDSALYLCASSLVGRDYGYTFGSGTRLTVV.

The chain carries TRBV28 and TRBJ1-1; no clear D gene. The CDR3 has 12 amino acids. Germline CDR1 MDHEN, CDR2 SYDVKM. The CDR3 is CVSRRGNTEAFF. The CDR3 DNA is TGTGTTTCGAGGCGGGGAAATACTGAAGCTTTCTTT.